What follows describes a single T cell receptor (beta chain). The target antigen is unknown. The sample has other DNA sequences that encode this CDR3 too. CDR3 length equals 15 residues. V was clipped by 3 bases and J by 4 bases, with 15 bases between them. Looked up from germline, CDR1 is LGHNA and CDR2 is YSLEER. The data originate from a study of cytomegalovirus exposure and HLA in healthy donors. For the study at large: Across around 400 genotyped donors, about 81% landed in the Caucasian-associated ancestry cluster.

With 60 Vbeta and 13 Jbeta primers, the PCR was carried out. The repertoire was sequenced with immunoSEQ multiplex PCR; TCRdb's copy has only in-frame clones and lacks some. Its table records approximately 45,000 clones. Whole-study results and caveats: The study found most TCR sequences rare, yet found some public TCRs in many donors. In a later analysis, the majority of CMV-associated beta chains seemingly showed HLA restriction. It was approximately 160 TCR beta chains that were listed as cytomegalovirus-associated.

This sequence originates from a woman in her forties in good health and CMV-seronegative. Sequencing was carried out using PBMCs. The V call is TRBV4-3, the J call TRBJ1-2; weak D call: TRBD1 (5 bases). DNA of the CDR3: TGCGCCAGCAGCCAGAGCACCGACAGCGTCTATGGCTACACCTTC. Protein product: CASSQSTDSVYGYTF.